This note documents a single T cell receptor (beta chain) sequence. Antigen unknown. It was cDNA, reverse transcribed from extracted RNA, that served as the sequencing template. The repertoire was sequenced with immunoSEQ multiplex PCR; TCRdb's copy has only in-frame clones and lacks some. The sample holds fewer than 150,000 clones, 35% to 45% seen once. Peripheral blood, together with lesional scalp punch biopsies, was collected from alopecia areata patients. These data originate in a study of CD8+ T cells in alopecia areata. The CDR3 is 16 amino acids. V was clipped by 3 bases and J by 0 bases; unmatched bases: 1. The germline gives CDR1 SGHRS, CDR2 YFSETQ. The study's findings and limits: Possibly because of HLA-related factors, TCR sharing was less clear across patients than in mice. For lesional scalp, especially alopecia totalis/universalis, clonality was higher than in normal scalp.

This TCR derives from a human donor with alopecia areata. Source material: CD4+ T cells sorted from blood. This chain uses TRBV5-1 with TRBJ2-1, with TRBD2 matching 12 bases. The CDR3 here is CASSWTSGISYNEQFF. The CDR3 DNA is TGCGCCAGCAGCTGGACTAGCGGGATCTCCTACAATGAGCAGTTCTTC. The whole variable domain, remainder taken from reference TRBV5-1 and TRBJ2-1, is KAGVTQTPRYLIKTRGQQVTLSCSPISGHRSVSWYQQTPGQGLQFLFEYFSETQRNKGNFPGRFSGRQFSNSRSEMNVSTLELGDSALYLCASSWTSGISYNEQFFGPGTRLTVL.